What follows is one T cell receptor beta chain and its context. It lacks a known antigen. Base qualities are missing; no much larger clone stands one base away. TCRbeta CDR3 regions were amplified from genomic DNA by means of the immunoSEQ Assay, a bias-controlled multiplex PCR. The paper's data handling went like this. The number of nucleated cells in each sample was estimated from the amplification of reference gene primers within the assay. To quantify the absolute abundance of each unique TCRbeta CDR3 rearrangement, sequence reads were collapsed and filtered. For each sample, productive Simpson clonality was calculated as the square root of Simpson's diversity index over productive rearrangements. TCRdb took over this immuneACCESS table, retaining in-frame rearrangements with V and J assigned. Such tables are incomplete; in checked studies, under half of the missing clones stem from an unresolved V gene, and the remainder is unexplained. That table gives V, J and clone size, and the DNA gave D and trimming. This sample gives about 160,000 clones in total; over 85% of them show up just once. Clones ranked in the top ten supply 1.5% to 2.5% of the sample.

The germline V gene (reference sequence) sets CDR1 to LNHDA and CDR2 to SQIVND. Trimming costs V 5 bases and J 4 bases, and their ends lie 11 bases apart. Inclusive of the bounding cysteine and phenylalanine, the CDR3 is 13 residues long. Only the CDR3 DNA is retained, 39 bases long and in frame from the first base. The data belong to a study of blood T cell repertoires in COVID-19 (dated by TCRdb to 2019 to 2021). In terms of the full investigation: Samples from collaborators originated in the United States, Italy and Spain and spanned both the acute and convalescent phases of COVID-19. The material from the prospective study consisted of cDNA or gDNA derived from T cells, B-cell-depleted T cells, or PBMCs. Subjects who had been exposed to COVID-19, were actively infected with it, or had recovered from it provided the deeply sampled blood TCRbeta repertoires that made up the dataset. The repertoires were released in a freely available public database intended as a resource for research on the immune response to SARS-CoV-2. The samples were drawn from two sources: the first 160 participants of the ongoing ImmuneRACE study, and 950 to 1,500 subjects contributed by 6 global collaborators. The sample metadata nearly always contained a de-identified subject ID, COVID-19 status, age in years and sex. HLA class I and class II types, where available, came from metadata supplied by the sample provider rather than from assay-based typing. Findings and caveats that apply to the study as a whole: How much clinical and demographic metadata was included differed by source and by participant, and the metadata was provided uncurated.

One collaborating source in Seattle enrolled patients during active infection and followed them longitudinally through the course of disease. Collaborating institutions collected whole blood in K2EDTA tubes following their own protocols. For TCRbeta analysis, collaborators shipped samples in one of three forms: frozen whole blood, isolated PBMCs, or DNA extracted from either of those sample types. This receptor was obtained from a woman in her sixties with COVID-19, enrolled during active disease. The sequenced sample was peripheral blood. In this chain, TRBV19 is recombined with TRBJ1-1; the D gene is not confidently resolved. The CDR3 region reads CASSLSSSTEAFF. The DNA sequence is TGTGCCAGTAGTTTGTCATCGAGCACTGAAGCTTTCTTT.